This T cell receptor beta chain was found in a study of blood T cell repertoires in COVID-19 (dated by TCRdb to the early 2020s). With respect to the entire study: Samples covering the acute and convalescent phases of COVID-19 were provided by collaborators in the United States, Italy and Spain. The samples were drawn from the first 160 participants of the ongoing ImmuneRACE study and from under 1,500 subjects provided by 6 global collaborators. Where available, HLA class I and class II types were taken from metadata supplied by the sample provider and were not determined by assay-based typing. Subjects who had been exposed to COVID-19, were actively infected with it, or had recovered from it provided the deeply sampled blood TCRbeta repertoires that made up the dataset. The repertoires were made available in a free public database intended to serve as a resource for research on the immune response to SARS-CoV-2. The material from the prospective study consisted of cDNA or gDNA derived from T cells, B-cell-depleted T cells, or PBMCs. Sample metadata almost always included a de-identified subject ID, COVID-19 status, age in years and sex. The study at large found these results: Clinical and demographic metadata were provided uncurated, with the amount varying by source and participant.

Whole blood was collected in K2EDTA tubes by collaborating institutions according to the institutions' own protocols. For TCRbeta analysis, collaborators shipped samples as frozen whole blood, isolated PBMCs, or DNA extracted from either of those sample types. CDR1 and CDR2, per the germline V gene, are SGHRS and YFSETQ. Unmatched junction bases come to 7, with V trimmed by 4 bases and J by 3 bases. The CDR3 goes from the cysteine to the phenylalanine over 16 residues. Only CDR3 DNA is held: 48 bases, read in frame from base 1. TCRbeta CDR3 regions were amplified from genomic DNA by means of the immunoSEQ Assay, a bias-controlled multiplex PCR. The original methods were these. Nucleated cell counts per sample were estimated from amplification of reference gene primers within the assay. To quantify the absolute abundance of each unique TCRbeta CDR3 rearrangement, sequence reads were collapsed and filtered. For each sample, productive Simpson clonality was calculated as the square root of Simpson's diversity index across productive rearrangements. The immuneACCESS repertoire file appears here via TCRdb, limited to in-frame rearrangements. These files lack a portion of the clones; in checked studies, under half of the deficit traces to unresolved V genes, and the cause of the others is not known. V and J calls and clone size come straight from that table; D and trimming were deduced from the DNA. The sample table shows over 90,000 clones, and approximately 84% are seen once. 12% of the sample goes to the ten largest clones.

Note on this clone: Its specific antigen is unknown. No qualities accompany the bases; no much larger clone lies one base away.

The TCR sequence derives from a human donor in a cohort sampled during active COVID-19. Source material: peripheral blood. The V and J segments used are TRBV5-1 and TRBJ2-2; 9 middle bases align to TRBD2. The DNA reads TGCGCCAGCAGCCCGCGGGGGGGTAGCGACACCGGGGAGCTGTTTTTT. Its coded protein is CASSPRGGSDTGELFF.